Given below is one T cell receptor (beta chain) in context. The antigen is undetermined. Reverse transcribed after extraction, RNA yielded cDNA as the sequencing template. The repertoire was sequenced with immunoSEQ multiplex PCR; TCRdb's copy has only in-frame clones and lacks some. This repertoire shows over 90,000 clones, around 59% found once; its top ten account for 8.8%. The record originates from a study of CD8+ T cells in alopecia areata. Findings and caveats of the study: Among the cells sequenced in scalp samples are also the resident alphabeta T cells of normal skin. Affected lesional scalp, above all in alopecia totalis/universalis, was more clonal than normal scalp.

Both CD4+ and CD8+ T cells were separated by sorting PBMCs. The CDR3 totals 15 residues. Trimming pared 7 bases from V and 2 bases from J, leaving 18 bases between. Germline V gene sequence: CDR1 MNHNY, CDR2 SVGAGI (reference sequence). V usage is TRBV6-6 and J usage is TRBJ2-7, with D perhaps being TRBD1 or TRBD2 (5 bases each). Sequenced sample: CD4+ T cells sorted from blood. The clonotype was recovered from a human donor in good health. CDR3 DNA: TGTGCCAGCACTCGGGACGGTGATAACGCCTACGAGCAGTACTTC. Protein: CASTRDGDNAYEQYF.